This TCR beta chain originates from a study of blood T cell repertoires in COVID-19. TCRdb's table, derived via immunoSEQ multiplex PCR, lists solely in-frame clones and lacks some. The sample has 200,000 to 250,000 clones, 87% seen once. The CDR3 contains 15 residues. Trimming took 5 bases from V and 0 from J; bases not matched to a gene: 4. CDR1 MDHEN and CDR2 SYDVKM come from the germline V gene. The receptor comes from a man between 18 and 35 years old with acute COVID-19. The rearrangement uses TRBV28 and TRBJ1-3; TRBD1 matches 7 bases. Material: PBMCs or T cells enriched from blood (not recorded which). The CDR3 here is CASSNWDSSGNTIYF. The CDR3, as DNA: TGTGCCAGCAGTAACTGGGACAGCTCTGGAAACACCATATATTTT.